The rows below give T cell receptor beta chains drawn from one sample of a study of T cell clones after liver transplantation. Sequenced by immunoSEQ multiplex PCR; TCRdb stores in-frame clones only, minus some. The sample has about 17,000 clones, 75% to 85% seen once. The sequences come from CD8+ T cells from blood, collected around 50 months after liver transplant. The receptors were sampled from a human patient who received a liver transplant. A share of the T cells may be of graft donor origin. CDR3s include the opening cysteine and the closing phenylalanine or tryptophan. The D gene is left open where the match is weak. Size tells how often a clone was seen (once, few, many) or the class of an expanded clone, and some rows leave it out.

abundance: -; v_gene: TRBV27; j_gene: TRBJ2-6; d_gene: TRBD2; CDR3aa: CASSPTSGGANVLTF; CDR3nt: TGTGCCAGCAGTCCTACTAGCGGTGGGGCCAACGTCCTGACTTTC
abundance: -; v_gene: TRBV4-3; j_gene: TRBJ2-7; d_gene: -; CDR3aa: CASSQVAGSYEQYF; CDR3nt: TGCGCCAGCAGCCAAGTGGCTGGCAGCTACGAGCAGTACTTC
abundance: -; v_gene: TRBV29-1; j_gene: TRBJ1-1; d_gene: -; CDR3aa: CSVEERITEAFF; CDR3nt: TGCAGCGTTGAAGAGAGGATCACTGAAGCTTTCTTT
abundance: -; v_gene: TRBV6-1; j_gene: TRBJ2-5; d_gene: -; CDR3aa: CASGDETQYF; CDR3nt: TGTGCCAGCGGGGATGAGACCCAGTACTTC
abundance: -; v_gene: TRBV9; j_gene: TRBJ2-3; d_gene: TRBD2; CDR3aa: CASSVGGGAWDTQYF; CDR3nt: TGTGCCAGCAGCGTAGGCGGGGGGGCGTGGGATACGCAGTATTTT
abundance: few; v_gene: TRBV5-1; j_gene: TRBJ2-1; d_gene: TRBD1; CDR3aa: CASSLPTGDNEQFF; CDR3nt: TGCGCCAGCAGCTTACCGACAGGGGACAATGAGCAGTTCTTC
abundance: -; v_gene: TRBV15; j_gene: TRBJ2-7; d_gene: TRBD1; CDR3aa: CATSTGQGDYEQYF; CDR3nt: TGTGCCACCAGCACCGGACAGGGCGACTACGAGCAGTACTTC
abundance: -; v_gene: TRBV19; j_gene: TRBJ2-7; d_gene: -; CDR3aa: CASSIGLGGAEYF; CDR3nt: TGTGCCAGTAGTATCGGGCTGGGGGGCGCGGAGTACTTC
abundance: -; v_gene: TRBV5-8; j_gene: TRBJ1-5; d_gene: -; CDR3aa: CASSLDGYSNQPQHF; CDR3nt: TGTGCCAGCAGCTTGGACGGGTATAGCAATCAGCCCCAGCATTTT
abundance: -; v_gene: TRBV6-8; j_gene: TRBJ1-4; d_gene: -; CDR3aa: CASSYETTNEKLFF; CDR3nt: TGTGCCAGCAGTTACGAGACAACTAATGAAAAACTGTTTTTT
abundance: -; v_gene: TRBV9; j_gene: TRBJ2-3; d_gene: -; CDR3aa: CASSVEDTSYTDTQYF; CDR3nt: TGTGCCAGCAGCGTAGAGGACACCTCCTACACAGATACGCAGTATTTT
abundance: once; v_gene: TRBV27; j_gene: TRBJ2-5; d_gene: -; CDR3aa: CASSPFDRYQETQYF; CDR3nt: TGTGCCAGCAGTCCCTTCGACAGATACCAAGAGACCCAGTACTTC
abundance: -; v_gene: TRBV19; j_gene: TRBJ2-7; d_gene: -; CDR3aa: CASSTHAGTLPYEQYF; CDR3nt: TGTGCCAGTAGTACCCACGCCGGGACGCTACCCTACGAGCAGTACTTC
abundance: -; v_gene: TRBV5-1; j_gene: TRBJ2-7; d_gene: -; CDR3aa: CASSQTGVYEQYF; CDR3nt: TGCGCCAGCAGCCAAACAGGAGTCTACGAGCAGTACTTC
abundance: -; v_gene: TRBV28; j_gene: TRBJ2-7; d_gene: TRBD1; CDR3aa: CASSLRQGRFYEQYF; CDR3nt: TGTGCCAGCAGTTTACGACAGGGTCGTTTCTACGAGCAGTACTTC